The clone carrying this TCR beta chain appeared a single time. No antigen is known for it. J lost 1 base, V lost 1 base, and 3 bases had no gene match. CDR1 and CDR2 (germline): SGDLS, YYNGEE. The CDR3 consists of 15 residues. This sample is drawn from a study of cytomegalovirus exposure and HLA in healthy donors. Study-level findings and limits: A reported reduction in N-insertions relative to the 666-donor mean was seen in an Asian-associated ancestry cluster in a later analysis. Researchers catalogued 160 or so TCR beta chains as cytomegalovirus-associated.

PCR involved 60 Vbeta and 13 Jbeta primers. Generated by immunoSEQ multiplex PCR, the TCRdb table keeps only in-frame clones and is missing some. The table lists around 170,000 clones, around 78% of them singletons. The clonotype was recovered from a man aged 35-49 years in good health and CMV-seronegative. V usage is TRBV9 and J usage is TRBJ1-2; 8 bases line up with TRBD1. The sample consisted of PBMCs. The CDR3 region is CASSVQGANNYGYTF. The CDR3, as DNA: TGTGCCAGCAGCGTACAGGGGGCTAATAACTATGGCTACACCTTC.